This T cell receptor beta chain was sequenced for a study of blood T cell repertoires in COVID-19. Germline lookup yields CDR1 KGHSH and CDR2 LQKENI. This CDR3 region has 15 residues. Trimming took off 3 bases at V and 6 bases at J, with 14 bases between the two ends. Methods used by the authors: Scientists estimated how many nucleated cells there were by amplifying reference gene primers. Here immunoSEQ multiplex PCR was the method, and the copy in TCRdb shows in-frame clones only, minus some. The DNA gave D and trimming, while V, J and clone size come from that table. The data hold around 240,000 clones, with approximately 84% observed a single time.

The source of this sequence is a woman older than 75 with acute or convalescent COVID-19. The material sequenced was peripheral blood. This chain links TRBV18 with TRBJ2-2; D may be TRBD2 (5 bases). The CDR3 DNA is TGTGCCAGCTCACCCACCCGGGGAAGCCCCGGGGAGCTGTTTTTT. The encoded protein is CASSPTRGSPGELFF.